Each of the 14 T cell receptor beta chains below was sequenced from the same sample in a study of CD8 T cells in ankylosing spondylitis. General study results and limits: Characteristic of ankylosing spondylitis blood, it appeared, was a TCR beta motif comprising several highly homologous variants.

TCRdb re-derived calls from the 5' RACE reads in MiXCR, one entry per CDR3 protein. The data show about 500,000 distinct CDR3 sequences, about 5.2% seen once. No cognate antigen is known for these TCRs. Material: blood, either unsorted or a sorted T cell fraction (not recorded which). All receptors derive from a male donor with ankylosing spondylitis.

This clonotype appeared many times. The gene calls are TRBV29-1 and TRBJ1-1, with 7 bases identical to TRBD1. Trimming removed 3 bases from V and 3 bases from J; junction bases left unmatched: 10. The CDR3 has 15 residues. Germline CDR1 reads SQVTM; CDR2 reads ANQGSEA. CDR3 residues: CSVDARGKWDTEAFF. CDR3 DNA: TGCAGCGTTGACGCCAGGGGGAAGTGGGACACTGAAGCTTTCTTT.

The chain carries TRBV5-1 and TRBJ2-1, with D possibly TRBD2 on 5 matching bases. Trimming pared 4 bases from V and 5 bases from J, leaving 13 bases between. The CDR3 is made up of 14 amino acids. Germline lookup yields CDR1 SGHRS and CDR2 YFSETQ. The CDR3 DNA reads as TGCGCCAGCAGCGGATGGACTGGGAACAATGAGCAGTTCTTC. It specifies CASSGWTGNNEQFF.

On this clonotype: The junction shows a germline mismatch at one end, possibly a read error. The V call is TRBV20-1, the J call TRBJ2-1; the match to TRBD2 covers 9 bases. Germline V CDR1 and CDR2: DFQATT, SNEGSKA (reference sequence). The CDR3 loop spans 17 amino acids. DNA of the CDR3: TGCTGTGCTAGAGGACCCTTAGCGGGAGCCCTAACATTTGAGCAGTTCTTC. Its translation is CCARGPLAGALTFEQFF.

This chain connects TRBV20-1 to TRBJ2-1; D not certain. Trimming shortened V by 5 bases and J by 1 base, and 15 bases separated the two germline ends. CDR3 length: 15 residues. Germline V gives CDR1 DFQATT, CDR2 SNEGSKA (reference sequence). CDR3 in amino acids: CSAPSALGSYNEQFF. The CDR3 nucleotides are TGCAGTGCTCCCTCAGCCTTAGGGTCCTACAATGAGCAGTTCTTC.

This clonotype was counted many times. The rearrangement links TRBV18 to TRBJ1-1; D remains ambiguous. CDR3 size: 15 residues. The germline gives CDR1 KGHSH, CDR2 LQKENI. V was pared by 0 bases and J by 2 bases, with 10 bases between. CDR3 nucleotides: TGTGCCAGCTCACCACCGGCCAGAACAAACACTGAAGCTTTCTTT. Translating gives CASSPPARTNTEAFF. The full variable domain, completed using reference TRBV18 and TRBJ1-1, is NAGVMQNPRHLVRRRGQEARLRCSPMKGHSHVYWYRQLPEEGLKFMVYLQKENIIDESGMPKERFSAEFPKEGPSILRIQQVVRGDSAAYFCASSPPARTNTEAFFGQGTRLTVV.

This clonotype was detected many times. V usage is TRBV4-3 and J usage is TRBJ1-5, with 7 bases aligning to TRBD1. CDR1 is LGHNA and CDR2 is YSLEER in the germline V gene. The CDR3 is 19 amino acids. Losses at the gene ends were 4 bases for V and 2 bases for J; bases not matched to a gene: 17. The CDR3 loop reads CASSPEKGTEIRCNQPQHF. CDR3 in DNA: TGCGCCAGCAGCCCAGAAAAGGGGACAGAAATTAGATGCAATCAGCCCCAGCATTTT.

This clonotype was found many times. In this CDR3 the conserved last residue, phenylalanine or tryptophan, is missing, so a read error is likely. It is unclear where the CDR3 begins or ends on the DNA, so no DNA is shown, and the CDR3 is as TCRdb lists it. The chain carries TRBV29-1 and TRBJ1-3; whether TRBD1, the table's D call, matches the DNA was not checked. The CDR3 totals 10 residues, both ends included. From germline, CDR1 is SQVTM and CDR2 ANQGSEA. CDR3: CSVEDERGDL.

In its sample, this clonotype was seen many times. The chain employs TRBV10-3 and TRBJ2-5; 8 nucleotides align to TRBD1. This CDR3 is built from 15 residues. The V gene end was trimmed by 2 bases and the J gene end by 4 bases; junction bases not matched to a gene: 6. Germline CDR1 is ENHRY and CDR2 is SYGVKD. The CDR3 loop reads CAISEVLGTGETQYF. CDR3 coding DNA: TGTGCCATCAGTGAGGTGCTCGGGACAGGAGAGACCCAGTACTTC.

This clonotype was picked up many times. V and J are TRBV4-3 and TRBJ1-1; weak D call: TRBD1 (6 bases). The germline V and J ends were trimmed by 4 bases and 2 bases, with 11 bases remaining between them. Germline lookup yields CDR1 LGHNA and CDR2 YSLEER. This CDR3 contains 14 residues. CDR3 DNA sequence: TGCGCCAGCAGCCTCACAGGGACCAACACTGAAGCTTTCTTT. Its protein is CASSLTGTNTEAFF.

Ten or more counts support this clonotype. The genes are TRBV7-9 and TRBJ1-6; TRBD1 agrees at 7 bases. The V segment lost 2 bases and the J segment 7 bases; nucleotides outside the gene matches: 2. The CDR3 runs to 14 residues. Germline values: CDR1 SEHNR, CDR2 FQNEAQ (reference sequence). CDR3 protein: CASSLMTGNSPLHF. CDR3 in DNA: TGTGCCAGCAGCTTAATGACAGGGAATTCACCCCTCCACTTT.

The gene calls are TRBV4-1 and TRBJ1-2; D perhaps matches TRBD1 (5 bases). Germline V gene data show CDR1 as MGHRA and CDR2 as YSYEKL. CDR3 size: 13 residues. With 3 bases removed from V and 4 bases from J, the gap between germline ends came to 9 bases. CDR3 amino acids: CASSHQDTYGYTF. The CDR3 bases are TGCGCCAGCAGCCACCAGGACACCTATGGCTACACCTTC.

This rearrangement joins TRBV28 to TRBJ2-1; D might be TRBD1 (6 bases). The germline gives CDR1 MDHEN, CDR2 SYDVKM. The V end was cut by 2 bases, the J end by 7 bases, with 12 bases between. This CDR3 has 14 amino acids. The CDR3: CASSLPGTRNEQFF. The DNA of the CDR3 is TGTGCCAGCAGTTTACCCGGGACAAGGAATGAGCAGTTCTTC.

This clonotype was recorded at least ten times. The chain uses TRBV20-1 and TRBJ1-6; D is undetermined. Germline loops: CDR1 DFQATT, CDR2 SNEGSKA (reference sequence). The CDR3 has 16 residues. V was shortened by 4 bases and J by 1 base, with 14 bases between the two germline ends. DNA of the CDR3: TGCAGTGCTAAACAGATTCGGAGTTCCTATAATTCACCCCTCCACTTT. Its protein is CSAKQIRSSYNSPLHF.

About this clonotype: A much larger clonotype is one base distant, so this may be a read error. The chain couples TRBV27 to TRBJ2-2; TRBD1 aligns across 8 bases. The germline V gene encodes CDR1 MNHEY and CDR2 SMNVEV (reference sequence). V gave up 8 bases and J gave up 1 base; unmatched junction bases: 6. This CDR3 contains 15 residues. The CDR3 protein is CASGPDRGNTGELFF. The CDR3 bases are TGTGCCAGCGGTCCCGACAGGGGGAACACCGGGGAGCTGTTTTTT.